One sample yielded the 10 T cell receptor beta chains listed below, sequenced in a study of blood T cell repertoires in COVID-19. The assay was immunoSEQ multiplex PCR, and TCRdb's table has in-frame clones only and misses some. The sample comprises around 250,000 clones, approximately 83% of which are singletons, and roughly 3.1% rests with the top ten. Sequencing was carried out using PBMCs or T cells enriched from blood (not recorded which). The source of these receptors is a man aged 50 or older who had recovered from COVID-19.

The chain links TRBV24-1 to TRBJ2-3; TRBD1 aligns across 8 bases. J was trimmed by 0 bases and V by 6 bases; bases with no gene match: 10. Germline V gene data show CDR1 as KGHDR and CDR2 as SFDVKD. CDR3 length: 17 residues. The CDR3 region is CATSPPGTGVSTDTQYF. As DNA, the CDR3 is TGTGCCACCAGTCCACCCGGGACAGGCGTAAGCACAGATACGCAGTATTTT.

For the CDR3, the DNA is TGTGCCAGCAGCTTAGTAGGCAGGATCTACGAGCAGTACTTC. Its translation is CASSLVGRIYEQYF. V is TRBV11-2 and J is TRBJ2-7, with D hard to call. Trimming pared 1 base from V and 3 bases from J, leaving 10 bases between. There are 14 residues in the CDR3. Looked up from germline, CDR1 is SGHAT and CDR2 is FQNNGV.

The CDR3 loop reads CASSLAPTSGRNNEQFF. CDR3 sequence (DNA): TGTGCCAGCAGCTTGGCTCCGACTAGCGGGAGGAACAATGAGCAGTTCTTC. The chain carries TRBV5-4 and TRBJ2-1, with TRBD2 identical over 13 bases. With 0 bases clipped from V and 5 bases from J, the junction kept 5 bases outside the gene matches. The V gene's germline CDR1 is SGHNT and CDR2 YYREEE (reference sequence). The CDR3 runs 17 residues.

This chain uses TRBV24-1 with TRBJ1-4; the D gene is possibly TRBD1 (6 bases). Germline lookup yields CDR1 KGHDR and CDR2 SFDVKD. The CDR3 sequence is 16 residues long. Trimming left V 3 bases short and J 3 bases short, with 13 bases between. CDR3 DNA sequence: TGTGCCACCAGTGATGGCCGGGACACTCCTAATGAAAAACTGTTTTTT. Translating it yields CATSDGRDTPNEKLFF.

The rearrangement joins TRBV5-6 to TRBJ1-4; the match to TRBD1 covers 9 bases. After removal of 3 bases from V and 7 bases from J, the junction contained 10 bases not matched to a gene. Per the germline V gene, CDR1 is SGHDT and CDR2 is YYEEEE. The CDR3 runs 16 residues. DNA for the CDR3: TGTGCCAGCAGCTCCGTGGACAGGGGTGAAGGTGAAAAACTGTTTTTT. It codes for CASSSVDRGEGEKLFF.

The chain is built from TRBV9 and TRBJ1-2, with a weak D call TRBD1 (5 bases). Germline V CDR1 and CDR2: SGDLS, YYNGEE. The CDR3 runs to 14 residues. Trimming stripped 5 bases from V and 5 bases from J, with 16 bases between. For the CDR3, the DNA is TGTGCCAGCAGACCTACTGGGGCAGCGTATGGCTACACCTTC. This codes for CASRPTGAAYGYTF.

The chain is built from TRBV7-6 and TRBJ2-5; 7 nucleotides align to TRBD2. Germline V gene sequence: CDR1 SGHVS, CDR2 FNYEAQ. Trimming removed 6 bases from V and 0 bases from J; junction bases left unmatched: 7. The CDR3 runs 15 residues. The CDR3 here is CASRAAGPDQETQYF. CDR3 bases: TGTGCCAGCAGGGCAGCGGGACCTGACCAAGAGACCCAGTACTTC.

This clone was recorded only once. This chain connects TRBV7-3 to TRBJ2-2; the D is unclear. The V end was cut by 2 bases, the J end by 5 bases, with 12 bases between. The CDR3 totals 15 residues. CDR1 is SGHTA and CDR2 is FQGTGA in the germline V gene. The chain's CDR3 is CASSLLGVRTGELFF. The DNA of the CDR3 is TGTGCCAGCAGCTTACTAGGAGTGCGGACCGGGGAGCTGTTTTTT.

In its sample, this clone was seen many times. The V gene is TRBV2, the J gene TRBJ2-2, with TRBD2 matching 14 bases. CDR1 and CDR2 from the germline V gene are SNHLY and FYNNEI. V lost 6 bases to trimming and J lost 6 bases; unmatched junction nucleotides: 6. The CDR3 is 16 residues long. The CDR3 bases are TGTGCCAGCAGCGGACTAGCGGGAGGTGCCGCCGGGGAGCTGTTTTTT. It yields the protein CASSGLAGGAAGELFF.

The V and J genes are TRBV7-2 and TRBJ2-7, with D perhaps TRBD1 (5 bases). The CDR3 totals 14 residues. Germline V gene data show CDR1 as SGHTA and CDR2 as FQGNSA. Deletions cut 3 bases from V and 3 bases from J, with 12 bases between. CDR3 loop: CASSFTQGSYEQYF. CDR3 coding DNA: TGTGCCAGCAGCTTTACGCAGGGCAGCTACGAGCAGTACTTC.